Described below is a single TCR beta chain sequence and its context. TCRdb's table, derived via immunoSEQ multiplex PCR, lists solely in-frame clones and lacks some. The sample records more than 70,000 clones, 80% to 95% being singletons. This record comes from a study of control samples from healthy donors and cancer patients. The TCR was taken from a woman aged 30 to 39 in good health. The sequencing sample was made of blood.

The CDR3 is CASSYPQGGSELFF. In DNA form, the CDR3 reads TGTGCCAGCAGTTACCCCCAGGGGGGGTCCGAGCTGTTTTTT. The rearrangement links TRBV6-2 or TRBV6-3 to TRBJ1-4, with 7 nucleotides matching TRBD1. The germline CDR1 and CDR2 sequences are MNHEY and SVGEGT. V trimming: 2 bases; J trimming: 14 bases; junction bases outside the gene matches: 11. This CDR3 spans 14 amino acids.